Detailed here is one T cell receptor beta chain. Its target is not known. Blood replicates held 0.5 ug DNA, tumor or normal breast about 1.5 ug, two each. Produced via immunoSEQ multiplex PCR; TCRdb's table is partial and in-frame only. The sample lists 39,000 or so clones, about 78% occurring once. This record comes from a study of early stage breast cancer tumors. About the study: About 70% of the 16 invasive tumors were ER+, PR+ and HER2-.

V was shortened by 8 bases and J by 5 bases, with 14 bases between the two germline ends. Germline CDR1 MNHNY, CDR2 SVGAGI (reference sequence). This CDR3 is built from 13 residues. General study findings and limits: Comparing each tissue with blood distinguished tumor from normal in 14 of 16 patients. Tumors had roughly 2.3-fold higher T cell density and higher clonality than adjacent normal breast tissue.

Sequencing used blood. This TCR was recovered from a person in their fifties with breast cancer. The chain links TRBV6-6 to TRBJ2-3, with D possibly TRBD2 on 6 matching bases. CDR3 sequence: CASCRLEGDTQYF. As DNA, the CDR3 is TGTGCCAGCTGCCGACTAGAAGGAGATACGCAGTATTTT.